The subject of this entry is one T cell receptor (beta chain). As yet, its antigen is unknown. This entry is derived from a study of cytomegalovirus exposure and HLA in healthy donors. General observations from the study: Of the V segments, some could not be distinguished, including TRBV6-2 and TRBV6-3, and were excluded. The availability of immune exposure information extended only to CMV serostatus. Reportedly, cytomegalovirus status was diagnosed with high sensitivity and specificity.

Amplification used 60 Vbeta primers and 13 Jbeta primers. Clones were sequenced by immunoSEQ multiplex PCR, and TCRdb holds only the in-frame ones, with some missing. Seen here are approximately 210,000 clones, over 75% observed once, and the top ten hold roughly a tenth. V gave up 10 bases and J gave up 4 bases, with 8 bases separating them. This CDR3 is 11 amino acids long. Germline V gives CDR1 SNHLY, CDR2 FYNNEI. The chain is built from TRBV2 and TRBJ2-1; D gene ambiguous. This sequence was found in a woman in her forties or fifties in good health and CMV-seropositive. What was sequenced was PBMCs. The CDR3 coding sequence is TGTGCCACGACTGGTTACAATGAGCAGTTCTTC. Translation: CATTGYNEQFF.